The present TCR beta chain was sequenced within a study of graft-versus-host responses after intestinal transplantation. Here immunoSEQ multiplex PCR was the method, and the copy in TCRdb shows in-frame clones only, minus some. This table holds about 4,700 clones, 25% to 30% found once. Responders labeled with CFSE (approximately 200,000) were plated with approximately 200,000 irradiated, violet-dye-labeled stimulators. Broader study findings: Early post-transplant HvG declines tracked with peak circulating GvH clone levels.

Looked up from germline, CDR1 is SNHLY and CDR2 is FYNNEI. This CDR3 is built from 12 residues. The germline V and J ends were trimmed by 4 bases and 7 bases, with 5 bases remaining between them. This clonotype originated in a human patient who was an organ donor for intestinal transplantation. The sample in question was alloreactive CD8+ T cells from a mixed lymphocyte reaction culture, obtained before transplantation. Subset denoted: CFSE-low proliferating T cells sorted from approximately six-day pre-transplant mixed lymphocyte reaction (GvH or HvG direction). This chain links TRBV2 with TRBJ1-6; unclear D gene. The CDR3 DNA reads TGTGCCAGCAGTGTCGTCAATTCACCCCTCCACTTT. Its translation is CASSVVNSPLHF.